This is a list of T cell receptor beta chains from one sample in a study of CD8+ T cells in alopecia areata. Repertoires were generated with immunoSEQ multiplex PCR, while TCRdb's copy carries only in-frame clones and drops some. This sample has approximately 59,000 clones; more than 40% occur once, and the top ten carry approximately 18%. The sequences come from CD8+ T cells sorted from blood, collected at week 0. These receptors all come from a human donor with alopecia areata. The CDR3 runs from the conserved cysteine through the conserved F or W. D genes are given only for firm matches.

cdr3_length: 18
d_call: TRBD2
v_call: TRBV5-6
j_call: TRBJ2-7
cdr3_aa: CASSWGTSGRQSSYEQYF

cdr3_length: 16
d_call: .
v_call: TRBV6-6
j_call: TRBJ2-4
cdr3_aa: CASSGDSPHLFGIQYF

cdr3_length: 15
d_call: TRBD1
v_call: TRBV30
j_call: TRBJ2-7
cdr3_aa: CAWSSTRDRDYEQYF

cdr3_length: 13
d_call: .
v_call: TRBV7-9
j_call: TRBJ2-1
cdr3_aa: CASSLVVGSGQFF

cdr3_length: 14
d_call: .
v_call: TRBV7-9
j_call: TRBJ2-5
cdr3_aa: CASSPPGGQETQYF

cdr3_length: 14
d_call: .
v_call: TRBV9
j_call: TRBJ2-5
cdr3_aa: CASSPERFQETQYF

cdr3_length: 15
d_call: TRBD2
v_call: TRBV29-1
j_call: TRBJ2-1
cdr3_aa: CSVEGLAGVSNEQFF

cdr3_length: 14
d_call: .
v_call: TRBV19
j_call: TRBJ1-5
cdr3_aa: CASSSGPNNQPQHF

cdr3_length: 17
d_call: TRBD2
v_call: TRBV7-2
j_call: TRBJ2-3
cdr3_aa: CASSPRLAGGETDTQYF

cdr3_length: 15
d_call: .
v_call: TRBV9
j_call: TRBJ2-7
cdr3_aa: CASSVDGGTIYEQYF

cdr3_length: 16
d_call: .
v_call: TRBV6-5
j_call: TRBJ2-1
cdr3_aa: CASSYSIGQRNNEQFF

cdr3_length: 15
d_call: .
v_call: TRBV6-5
j_call: TRBJ1-4
cdr3_aa: CASSLDTATNEKLFF

cdr3_length: 13
d_call: TRBD1
v_call: TRBV9
j_call: TRBJ1-1
cdr3_aa: CASSIGQGTEAFF

cdr3_length: 11
d_call: TRBD2
v_call: TRBV11-2
j_call: TRBJ2-3
cdr3_aa: CASTSGDTQYF